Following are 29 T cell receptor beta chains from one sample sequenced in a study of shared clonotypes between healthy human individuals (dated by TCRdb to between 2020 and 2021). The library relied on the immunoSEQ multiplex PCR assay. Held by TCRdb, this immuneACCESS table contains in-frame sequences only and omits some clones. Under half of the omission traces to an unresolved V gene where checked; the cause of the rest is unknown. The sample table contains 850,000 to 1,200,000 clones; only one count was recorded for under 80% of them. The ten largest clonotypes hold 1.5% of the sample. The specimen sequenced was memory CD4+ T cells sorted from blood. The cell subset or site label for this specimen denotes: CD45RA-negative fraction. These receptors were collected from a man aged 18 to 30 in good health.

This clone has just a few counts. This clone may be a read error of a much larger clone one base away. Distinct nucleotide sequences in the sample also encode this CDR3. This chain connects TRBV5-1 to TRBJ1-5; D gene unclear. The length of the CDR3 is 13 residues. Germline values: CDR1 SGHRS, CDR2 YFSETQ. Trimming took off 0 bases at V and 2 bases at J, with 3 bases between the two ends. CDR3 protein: CASSLDGNQPQHF. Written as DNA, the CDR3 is TGCGCCAGCAGCTTGGACGGCAATCAGCCCCAGCATTTT.

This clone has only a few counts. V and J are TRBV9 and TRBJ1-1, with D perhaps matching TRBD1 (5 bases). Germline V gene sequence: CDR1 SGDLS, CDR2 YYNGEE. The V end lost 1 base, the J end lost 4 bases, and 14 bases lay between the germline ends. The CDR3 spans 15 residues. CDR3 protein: CASSVSDSVATEAFF. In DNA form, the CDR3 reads TGTGCCAGCAGCGTAAGTGACAGTGTTGCCACTGAAGCTTTCTTT. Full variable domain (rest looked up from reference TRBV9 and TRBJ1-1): DSGVTQTPKHLITATGQRVTLRCSPRSGDLSVYWYQQSLDQGLQFLIQYYNGEERAKGNILERFSAQQFPDLHSELNLSSLELGDSALYFCASSVSDSVATEAFFGQGTRLTVV.

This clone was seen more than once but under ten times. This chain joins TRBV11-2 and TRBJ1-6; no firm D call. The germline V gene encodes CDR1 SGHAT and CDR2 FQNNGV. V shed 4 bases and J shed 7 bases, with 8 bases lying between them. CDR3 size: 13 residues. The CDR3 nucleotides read TGTGCCAGCAGCTGGTGGGAGAATTCACCCCTCCACTTT. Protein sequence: CASSWWENSPLHF.

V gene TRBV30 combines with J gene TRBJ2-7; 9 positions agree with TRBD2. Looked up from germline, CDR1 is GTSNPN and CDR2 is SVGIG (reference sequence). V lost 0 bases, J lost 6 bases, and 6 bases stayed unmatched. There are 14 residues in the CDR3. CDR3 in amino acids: CAWSVASGKVEQYF. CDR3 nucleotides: TGTGCCTGGAGTGTAGCTAGCGGGAAAGTCGAGCAGTACTTC. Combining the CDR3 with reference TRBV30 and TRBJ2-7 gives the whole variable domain SQTIHQWPATLVQPVGSPLSLECTVEGTSNPNLYWYRQAAGRGLQLLFYSVGIGQISSEVPQNLSASRPQDRQFILSSKKLLLSDSGFYLCAWSVASGKVEQYFGPGTRLTVT.

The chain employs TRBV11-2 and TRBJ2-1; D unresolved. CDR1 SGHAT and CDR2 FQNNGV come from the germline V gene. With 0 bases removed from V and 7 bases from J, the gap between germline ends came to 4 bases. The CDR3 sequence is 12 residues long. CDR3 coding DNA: TGTGCCAGCAGCTTAGAGGTGAATGAGCAGTTCTTC. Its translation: CASSLEVNEQFF. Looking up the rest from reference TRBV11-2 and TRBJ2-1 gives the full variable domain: EAGVAQSPRYKIIEKRQSVAFWCNPISGHATLYWYQQILGQGPKLLIQFQNNGVVDDSQLPKDRFSAERLKGVDSTLKIQPAKLEDSAVYLCASSLEVNEQFFGPGTRLTVL.

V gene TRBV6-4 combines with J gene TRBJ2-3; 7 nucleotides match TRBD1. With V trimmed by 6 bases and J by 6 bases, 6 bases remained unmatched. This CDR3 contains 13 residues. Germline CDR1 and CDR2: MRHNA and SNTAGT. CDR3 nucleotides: TGTGCCAGCAGCGAGACAGGGATGGATACGCAGTATTTT. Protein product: CASSETGMDTQYF.

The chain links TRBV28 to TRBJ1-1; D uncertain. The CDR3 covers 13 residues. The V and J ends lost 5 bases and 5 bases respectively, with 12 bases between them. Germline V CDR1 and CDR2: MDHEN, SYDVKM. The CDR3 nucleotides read TGTGCCAGCAGTCTTGTTCTTGGGACTGAAGCTTTCTTT. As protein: CASSLVLGTEAFF. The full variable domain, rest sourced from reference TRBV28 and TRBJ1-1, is DVKVTQSSRYLVKRTGEKVFLECVQDMDHENMFWYRQDPGLGLRLIYFSYDVKMKEKGDIPEGYSVSREKKERFSLILESASTNQTSMYLCASSLVLGTEAFFGQGTRLTVV.

The CDR3 coding sequence is TGTGCCAGCAGCAGCCGGACTGGCTGGGATGAGCAGTTCTTC. This encodes CASSSRTGWDEQFF. The chain links TRBV7-2 to TRBJ2-1, with a weak D call TRBD2 (5 bases). In germline, CDR1 is SGHTA, CDR2 FQGNSA. V was clipped by 5 bases and J by 8 bases, with 16 bases between them. This CDR3 has 14 residues.

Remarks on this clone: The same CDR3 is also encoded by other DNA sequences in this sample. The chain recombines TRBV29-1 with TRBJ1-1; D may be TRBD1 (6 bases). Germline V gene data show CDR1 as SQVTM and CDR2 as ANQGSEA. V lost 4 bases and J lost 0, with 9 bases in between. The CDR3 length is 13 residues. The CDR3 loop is CSVAGQMNTEAFF. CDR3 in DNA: TGCAGCGTTGCGGGACAAATGAACACTGAAGCTTTCTTT.

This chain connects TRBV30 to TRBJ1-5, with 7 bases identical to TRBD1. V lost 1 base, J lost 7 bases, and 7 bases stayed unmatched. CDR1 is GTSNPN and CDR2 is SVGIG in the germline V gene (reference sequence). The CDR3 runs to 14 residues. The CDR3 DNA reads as TGTGCCTGGAGTGGAGACAGGGTCTACCAGCCCCAGCATTTT. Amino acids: CAWSGDRVYQPQHF.

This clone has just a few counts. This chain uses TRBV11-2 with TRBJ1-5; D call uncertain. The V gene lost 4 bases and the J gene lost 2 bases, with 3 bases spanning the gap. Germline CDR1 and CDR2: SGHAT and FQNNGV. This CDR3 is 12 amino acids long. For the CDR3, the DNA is TGTGCCAGCAGCTCAGGCAATCAGCCCCAGCATTTT. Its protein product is CASSSGNQPQHF.

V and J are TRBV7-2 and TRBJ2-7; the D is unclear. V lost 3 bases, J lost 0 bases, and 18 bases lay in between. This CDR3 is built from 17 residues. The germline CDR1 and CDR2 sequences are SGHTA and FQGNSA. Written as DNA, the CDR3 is TGTGCCAGCAGCTTGGGTTCCAGCAGGCTAAGCTCCTACGAGCAGTACTTC. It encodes CASSLGSSRLSSYEQYF.

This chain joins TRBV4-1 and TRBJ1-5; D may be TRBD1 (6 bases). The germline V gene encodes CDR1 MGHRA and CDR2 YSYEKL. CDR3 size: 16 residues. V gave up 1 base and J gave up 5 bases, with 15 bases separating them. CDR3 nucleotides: TGCGCCAGCAGCCAAGTATTAGGGGGAATGGATCAGCCCCAGCATTTT. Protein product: CASSQVLGGMDQPQHF.

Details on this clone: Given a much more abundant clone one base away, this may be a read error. The CDR3 sequence: CASSWGQGYEQYF. The CDR3 coding sequence is TGTGCCAGCAGCTGGGGACAGGGCTACGAGCAGTACTTC. The rearrangement links TRBV7-8 to TRBJ2-7; TRBD1 agrees at 9 bases. The CDR3 contains 13 residues. Per the germline V gene, CDR1 is SGHVS and CDR2 is FQNEAQ. V gave up 4 bases and J gave up 3 bases; unmatched junction bases: 1.

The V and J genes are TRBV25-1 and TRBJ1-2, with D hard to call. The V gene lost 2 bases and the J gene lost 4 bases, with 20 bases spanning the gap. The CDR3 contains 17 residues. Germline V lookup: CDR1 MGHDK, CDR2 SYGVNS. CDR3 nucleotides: TGTGCCAGCAGTGAAACACCGGGCGCGGGTTCCTTCTATGGCTACACCTTC. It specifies CASSETPGAGSFYGYTF.

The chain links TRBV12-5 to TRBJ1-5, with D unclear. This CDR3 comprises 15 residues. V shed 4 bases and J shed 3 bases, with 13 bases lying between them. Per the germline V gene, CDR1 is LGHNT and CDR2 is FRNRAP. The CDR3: CASGCPRFINQPQHF. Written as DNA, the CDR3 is TGTGCTAGTGGTTGCCCCCGGTTTATCAATCAGCCCCAGCATTTT.

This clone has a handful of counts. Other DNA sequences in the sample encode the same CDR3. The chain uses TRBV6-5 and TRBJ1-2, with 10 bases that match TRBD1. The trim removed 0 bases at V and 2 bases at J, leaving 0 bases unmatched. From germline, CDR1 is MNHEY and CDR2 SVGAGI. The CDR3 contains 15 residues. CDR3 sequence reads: CASSYSGQGNYGYTF. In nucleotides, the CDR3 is TGTGCCAGCAGTTACTCGGGACAGGGGAACTATGGCTACACCTTC.

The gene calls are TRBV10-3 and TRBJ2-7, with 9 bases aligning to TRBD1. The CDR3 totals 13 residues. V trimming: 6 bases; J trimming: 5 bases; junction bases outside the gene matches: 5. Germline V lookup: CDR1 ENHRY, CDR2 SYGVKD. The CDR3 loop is CAISQGQGDEQYF. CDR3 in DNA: TGTGCCATCAGCCAGGGACAGGGAGACGAGCAGTACTTC.

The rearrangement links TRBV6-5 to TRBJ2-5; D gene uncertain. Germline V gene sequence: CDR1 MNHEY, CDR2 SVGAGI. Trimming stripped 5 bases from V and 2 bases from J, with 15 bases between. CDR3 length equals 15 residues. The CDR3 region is CASSSKIGSQETQYF. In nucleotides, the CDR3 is TGTGCCAGCAGTAGTAAAATTGGGTCTCAAGAGACCCAGTACTTC.

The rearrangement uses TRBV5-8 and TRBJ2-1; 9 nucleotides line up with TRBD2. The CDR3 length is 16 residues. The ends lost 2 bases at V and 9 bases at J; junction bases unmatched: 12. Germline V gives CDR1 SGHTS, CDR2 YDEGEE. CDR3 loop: CASSFSGTSSSLEQFF. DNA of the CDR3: TGTGCCAGCAGCTTCTCCGGGACTAGCAGCAGCCTTGAGCAGTTCTTC. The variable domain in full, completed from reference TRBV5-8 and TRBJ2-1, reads EAGVTQSPTHLIKTRGQQATLRCSPISGHTSVYWYQQALGLGLQFLLWYDEGEERNRGNFPPRFSGRQFPNYSSELNVNALELEDSALYLCASSFSGTSSSLEQFFGPGTRLTVL.

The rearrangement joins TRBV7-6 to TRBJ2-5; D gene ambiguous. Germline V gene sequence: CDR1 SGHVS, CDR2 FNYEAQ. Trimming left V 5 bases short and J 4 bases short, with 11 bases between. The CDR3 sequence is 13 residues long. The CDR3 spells CASSAAQRETQYF. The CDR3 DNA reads TGTGCCAGCAGCGCAGCACAGAGAGAGACCCAGTACTTC.

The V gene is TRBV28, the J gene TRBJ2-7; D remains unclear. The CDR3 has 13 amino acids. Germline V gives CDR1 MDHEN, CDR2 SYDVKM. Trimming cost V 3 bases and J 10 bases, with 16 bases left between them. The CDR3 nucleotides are TGTGCCAGCAGTTTGAAGGGTACCCTGGGACAGTACTTC. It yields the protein CASSLKGTLGQYF.

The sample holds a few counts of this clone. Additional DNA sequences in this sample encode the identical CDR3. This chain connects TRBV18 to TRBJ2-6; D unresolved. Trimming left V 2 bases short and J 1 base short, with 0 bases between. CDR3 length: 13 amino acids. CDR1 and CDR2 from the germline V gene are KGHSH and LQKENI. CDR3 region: CASSPSGANVLTF. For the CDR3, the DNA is TGTGCCAGCTCACCATCTGGGGCCAACGTCCTGACTTTC. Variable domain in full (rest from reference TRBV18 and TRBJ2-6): NAGVMQNPRHLVRRRGQEARLRCSPMKGHSHVYWYRQLPEEGLKFMVYLQKENIIDESGMPKERFSAEFPKEGPSILRIQQVVRGDSAAYFCASSPSGANVLTFGAGSRLTVL.

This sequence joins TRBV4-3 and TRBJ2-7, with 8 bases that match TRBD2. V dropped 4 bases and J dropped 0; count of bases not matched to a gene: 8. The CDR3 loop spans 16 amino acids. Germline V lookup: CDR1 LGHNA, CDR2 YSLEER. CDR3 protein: CASSPGGGGSSYEQYF. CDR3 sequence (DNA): TGCGCCAGCAGCCCGGGCGGCGGGGGGAGCTCCTACGAGCAGTACTTC.

The CDR3 region is CASSRQIEGNQPQHF. Here the CDR3 DNA reads TGTGCCAGCTCACGACAAATTGAAGGCAATCAGCCCCAGCATTTT. This rearrangement joins TRBV18 to TRBJ1-5; D unresolved. V was trimmed by 4 bases and J by 2 bases, leaving 12 bases between them. The CDR3 consists of 15 residues. Germline loops: CDR1 KGHSH, CDR2 LQKENI.

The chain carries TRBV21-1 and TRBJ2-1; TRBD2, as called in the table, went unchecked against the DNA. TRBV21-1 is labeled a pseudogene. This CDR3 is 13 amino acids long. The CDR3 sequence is CASLSRGGNEQFF. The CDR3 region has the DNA TGTGCCAGCCTCTCCCGGGGTGGCAATGAGCAGTTCTTC.

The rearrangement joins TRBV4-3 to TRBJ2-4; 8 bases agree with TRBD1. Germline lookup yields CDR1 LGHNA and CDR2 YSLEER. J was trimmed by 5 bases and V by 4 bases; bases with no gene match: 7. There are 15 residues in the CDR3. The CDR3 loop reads CASSRGQGGQNIQYF. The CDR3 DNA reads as TGCGCCAGCAGCCGTGGACAGGGAGGACAAAACATTCAGTACTTC.

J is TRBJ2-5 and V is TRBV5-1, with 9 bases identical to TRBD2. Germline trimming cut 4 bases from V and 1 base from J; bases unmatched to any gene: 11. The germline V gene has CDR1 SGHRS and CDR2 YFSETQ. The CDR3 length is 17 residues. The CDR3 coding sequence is TGCGCCAGCAGCCTGTGGGGAAGCGGGAGGCCCCAAGAGACCCAGTACTTC. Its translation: CASSLWGSGRPQETQYF.

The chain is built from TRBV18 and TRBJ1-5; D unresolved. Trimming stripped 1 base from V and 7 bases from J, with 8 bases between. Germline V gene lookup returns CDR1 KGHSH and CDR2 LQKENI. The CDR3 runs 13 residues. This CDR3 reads CASSPQEVQPQHF. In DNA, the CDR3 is TGTGCCAGCTCACCACAAGAAGTACAGCCCCAGCATTTT.